What follows describes a single T cell receptor (beta chain). The antigen it recognizes is unknown. No much larger clone exists at a distance of one base, and base qualities are not known. This record belongs to a study of blood T cell repertoires in COVID-19 (dated by TCRdb to 2020 to 2021). Looking at the study overall: The collaborator samples originated in the United States, Italy and Spain and spanned the acute and convalescent phases of COVID-19. The material from the prospective study consisted of cDNA or gDNA derived from T cells, B-cell-depleted T cells, or PBMCs. Subjects who had been exposed to COVID-19, were actively infected with it, or had recovered from it provided the deeply sampled blood TCRbeta repertoires that made up the dataset. The repertoires were released in a freely available public database meant as a resource for research on the immune response to SARS-CoV-2. The samples were drawn from two sources: the first 160 participants of the ongoing ImmuneRACE study, and 1,000 to 1,500 subjects contributed by 6 global collaborators. The sample metadata nearly always contained a de-identified subject ID, COVID-19 status, age in years and sex. Where available, HLA class I and class II types were obtained from metadata supplied by the sample provider rather than from assay-based typing. General study outcomes and caveats: Clinical and demographic metadata were provided uncurated, with the amount varying by source and participant.

The collaborating institutions used their own protocols to collect whole blood in K2EDTA tubes. For TCRbeta analysis, collaborators shipped samples in one of three forms: frozen whole blood, isolated PBMCs, or DNA extracted from either of those sample types. CDR1 and CDR2 (MGHRA, YSYEKL) derive from the germline V gene. There are 16 amino acids in the CDR3, from cysteine to phenylalanine inclusive. Only the CDR3 part of the read is kept: 48 bases, read in frame from the first base. V is cut by 0 bases and J by 9 bases, and the space between the germline ends is 19 bases. TCRbeta CDR3 regions were amplified from genomic DNA by means of the immunoSEQ Assay, a bias-controlled multiplex PCR. As for the authors' bioinformatics: The number of nucleated cells in each sample was estimated by amplification of reference gene primers within the assay. To quantify the absolute abundance of each unique TCRbeta CDR3 rearrangement, sequence reads were collapsed and filtered. For each sample, productive Simpson clonality was calculated by taking the square root of Simpson's diversity index across productive rearrangements. As stored in TCRdb, this immuneACCESS dataset retains in-frame rearrangements with V and J assigned. A fraction of the clones does not appear; measured against another copy, unresolved V genes explain less than half of the discrepancy, and the remainder lacks a known reason. Clone size and the V and J calls come from that table; the DNA yielded D and trimming. This sample holds 130,000 to 150,000 clones; about nine tenths were observed only once. About 2.5% of the sample comes from the top ten.

The sequence is built from TRBV4-1 and TRBJ2-3; matching of 5 bases hints at TRBD2 as the D gene. The TCR comes from a human donor in a cohort sampled during active COVID-19. Sample: peripheral blood. The CDR3 reads CASSQDRARDPGTQYF. The base sequence is TGCGCCAGCAGCCAAGATCGTGCTCGGGATCCGGGGACGCAGTATTTT.